Below are 27 T cell receptor beta chains sequenced from a single sample in a study of T-cell reconstitution after alpha-beta-depleted transplantation in children. The authors prepared the TCRbeta library with unique molecular identifiers. TCRdb re-derived calls from the PCR reads in MiXCR, one entry per CDR3 protein. This repertoire shows some 490,000 distinct CDR3 sequences, approximately 12% found once; its top ten account for around 6.1%. This specimen was PBMCs from the stem cell graft donor, taken from the stem cell graft. Receptors originate from a human donor who donated a stem cell graft to a child with combined immunodeficiency.

This clonotype showed up just a few times. The rearrangement links TRBV28 to TRBJ1-5; D unresolved. The CDR3 is made up of 15 amino acids. Germline CDR1 is MDHEN and CDR2 is SYDVKM. With 7 bases removed from V and 9 bases from J, the gap between germline ends came to 22 bases. For the CDR3, the DNA is TGTGCCAGCACCGAAGGACGGTACGAACGACGGCCCCAGCATTTT. Its protein product is CASTEGRYERRPQHF.

This clonotype has a count of ten or more. This chain joins TRBV4-3 and TRBJ2-1; 12 positions match TRBD2. V gave up 0 bases and J gave up 6 bases; unmatched junction bases: 3. Germline CDR1 and CDR2: LGHNA and YSLEER. The CDR3 extends over 16 amino acids. The CDR3 DNA reads TGCGCCAGCAGCCAAGATGTACTAGCGGGAGGCAATGAGCAGTTCTTC. This codes for CASSQDVLAGGNEQFF.

This clonotype was seen ten or more times. The CDR3 DNA is TGCGCCAGCAGCTTGGAACGGAGCACAGATACGCAGTATTTT. It translates to CASSLERSTDTQYF. The chain is built from TRBV5-1 and TRBJ2-3; D not resolved. This CDR3 contains 14 residues. The germline gives CDR1 SGHRS, CDR2 YFSETQ. Trimming took off 0 bases at V and 0 bases at J, with 5 bases between the two ends.

This clonotype was observed a few times. J is TRBJ1-1 and V is TRBV11-2, with a weak D call TRBD1 (6 bases). The CDR3 sequence is 15 residues long. V was shortened by 3 bases and J by 3 bases, with 14 bases between the two germline ends. CDR1 is SGHAT, CDR2 FQNNGV, per germline. The CDR3 DNA reads as TGTGCCAGCAGCTTGGGCAGGGGTCGATACACTGAAGCTTTCTTT. Protein product: CASSLGRGRYTEAFF.

Note on this clonotype: A much more abundant neighbour one base away suggests this may be a read error. J is TRBJ2-7 and V is TRBV12-3 or TRBV12-4, with D possibly matching TRBD2 (8 bases). The CDR3 extends over 18 amino acids. The V and J ends lost 5 bases and 8 bases respectively, with 31 bases between them. CDR3: CASSPGRGGTRGLGKQYF. In nucleotides, the CDR3 is TGTGCCAGCAGTCCAGGCCGGGGGGGGACTAGGGGGCTCGGCAAGCAGTACTTC.

This clonotype was observed at least ten times. This chain links TRBV6-2 or TRBV6-3 with TRBJ2-1, with TRBD1 matching over 8 bases. The CDR3 is 14 amino acids. Germline CDR1 reads MNHEY; CDR2 reads SVGEGT. The V gene end was trimmed by 3 bases and the J gene end by 9 bases; junction bases not matched to a gene: 7. In DNA, the CDR3 is TGTGCCAGCAGTTATCGACAGGGGCTAAGTGAGCAGTTCTTC. This encodes CASSYRQGLSEQFF.

In its sample, this clonotype was seen many times. J is TRBJ2-3 and V is TRBV12-3 or TRBV12-4; D gene ambiguous. The CDR3 spans 14 residues. V was shortened by 3 bases and J by 2 bases, with 9 bases between the two germline ends. CDR3 sequence: CASSLGSYTDTQYF. The CDR3 DNA follows: TGTGCCAGCAGTTTGGGGTCCTACACAGATACGCAGTATTTT.

This clonotype was detected many times. V gene TRBV12-3 or TRBV12-4 combines with J gene TRBJ2-2; D is unresolved. This CDR3 has 13 residues. With 4 bases removed from V and 6 bases from J, the gap between germline ends came to 9 bases. CDR3 residues: CASSSHNSGELFF. For the CDR3, the DNA is TGTGCCAGCAGTTCCCACAATTCCGGGGAGCTGTTTTTT.

This clonotype was picked up a small number of times. The chain uses TRBV9 and TRBJ2-3; maybe TRBD1 (5 bases). This CDR3 spans 14 amino acids. Germline V gene lookup returns CDR1 SGDLS and CDR2 YYNGEE. V lost 2 bases, J lost 7 bases, and 14 bases lay in between. The CDR3 sequence is CASSVDPTGHTQYF. The CDR3 nucleotides are TGTGCCAGCAGCGTCGACCCAACAGGCCATACGCAGTATTTT.

On this clonotype: The missing conserved phenylalanine or tryptophan at the end of this CDR3 makes a read error likely. This sequence joins TRBV12-3 or TRBV12-4 and TRBJ1-4, with unresolved D. V was clipped by 4 bases and J by 3 bases, with 15 bases between them. The length of the CDR3 is 16 residues. The CDR3 DNA reads as TGTGCCAGCAGTTCCACCCGGACGGTGCCTAATGAAAAACTGTTTTCT. It translates to CASSSTRTVPNEKLFS.

This clonotype was recorded a few times. V usage is TRBV25-1 and J usage is TRBJ1-1; D is uncertain. Germline V gene lookup returns CDR1 MGHDK and CDR2 SYGVNS. The CDR3 has 13 residues. Trimming stripped 1 base from V and 1 base from J, with 4 bases between. The DNA of the CDR3 is TGTGCCAGCAGTGAATGGGAGAACACTGAAGCTTTCTTT. Its translation: CASSEWENTEAFF.

This clonotype came up a few times. CDR3 DNA: TGCAGCGTTGAAGATCCAGGTTTAATAGCGGGAGGGCCGACAGATACGCAGTATTTT. It is translated as CSVEDPGLIAGGPTDTQYF. The chain has TRBV29-1 and TRBJ2-3; 11 bases match TRBD2. Germline V gene lookup returns CDR1 SQVTM and CDR2 ANQGSEA. V lost 0 bases and J lost 3; bases outside the gene matches: 14. This CDR3 has 19 amino acids.

The rearrangement joins TRBV20-1 to TRBJ1-4; D call uncertain. CDR1 and CDR2 from the germline V gene are DFQATT and SNEGSKA (reference sequence). Trimming stripped 0 bases from V and 6 bases from J, with 8 bases between. The CDR3 is 13 residues long. The CDR3 loop reads CSAREALDEKLFF. The CDR3 DNA follows: TGCAGTGCTAGAGAAGCCCTCGATGAAAAACTGTTTTTT.

This clonotype was observed a few times. The rearrangement joins TRBV5-1 to TRBJ2-7, with 7 bases lining up with TRBD2. J gave up 4 bases and V 1 base, and 2 bases lay outside the gene matches. The CDR3 length is 13 residues. Germline loops: CDR1 SGHRS, CDR2 YFSETQ. The CDR3 region is CASSLIAGYEQYF. The CDR3, as DNA: TGCGCCAGCAGCTTGATAGCGGGTTACGAGCAGTACTTC.

The rearrangement joins TRBV18 to TRBJ2-7, with TRBD2 identical over 13 bases. Trimming took 2 bases from V and 6 from J; bases not matched to a gene: 7. This CDR3 region has 16 residues. Germline V lookup: CDR1 KGHSH, CDR2 LQKENI. CDR3 DNA sequence: TGTGCCAGCTCACCATATCGGACTAGCGGGAGTGGCGAGCAGTACTTC. Translation: CASSPYRTSGSGEQYF.

This clonotype was seen repeatedly, ten times or more. The chain joins TRBV30 to TRBJ2-7; D ambiguous. V lost 3 bases, J lost 3 bases, and 6 bases lay in between. The length of the CDR3 is 11 residues. Germline-derived CDR1 and CDR2 are GTSNPN and SVGIG (reference sequence). The DNA of the CDR3 is TGTGCCTGGAGCCGGTTCTACGAGCAGTACTTC. Translated: CAWSRFYEQYF.

The sample holds many counts of this clonotype. The chain employs TRBV12-3 or TRBV12-4 and TRBJ1-1; D gene uncertain. The CDR3 contains 14 residues. Trimming shortened V by 1 base and J by 4 bases, and 10 bases separated the two germline ends. The CDR3: CASSLGDGPTEAFF. The CDR3 coding sequence is TGTGCCAGCAGTTTAGGGGATGGGCCCACTGAAGCTTTCTTT.

This clonotype came up a few times. The CDR3 reads CASRRGASGNRIEQFF. CDR3 DNA sequence: TGTGCCAGCCGTCGGGGGGCTAGCGGGAATCGGATTGAGCAGTTCTTC. V gene TRBV27 combines with J gene TRBJ2-1; TRBD2 agrees at 9 bases. The germline V gene has CDR1 MNHEY and CDR2 SMNVEV (reference sequence). The CDR3 length is 16 residues. With 8 bases clipped from V and 9 bases from J, the junction kept 17 bases outside the gene matches.

CDR3 bases: TGTGCCAGCAGCGCTGGGAGACTAGCGGGAGGGCCGGGGCAAAACACCGGGGAGCTGTTTTTT. Its protein is CASSAGRLAGGPGQNTGELFF. The chain carries TRBV9 and TRBJ2-2; 14 bases map to TRBD2. CDR1 is SGDLS and CDR2 is YYNGEE in the germline V gene. V was clipped by 3 bases and J by 2 bases; unmatched bases: 15. CDR3 length: 21 amino acids.

This clonotype showed up just a few times. The chain carries TRBV5-5 and TRBJ2-3; D possibly corresponds to TRBD1 (5 bases). Per the germline V gene, CDR1 is SGHKS and CDR2 is YYEKEE (reference sequence). This CDR3 is 14 amino acids long. V dropped 0 bases and J dropped 6 bases, with 11 bases sitting between them. The CDR3 reads CASSLAGWGDTQYF. For the CDR3, the DNA is TGTGCCAGCAGCTTGGCCGGTTGGGGCGATACGCAGTATTTT.

The J gene is TRBJ2-7, the V gene TRBV7-9; the match to TRBD2 covers 11 bases. The CDR3 spans 15 residues. V shed 4 bases and J 4 bases; nucleotides not matched to a gene: 6. Germline lookup yields CDR1 SEHNR and CDR2 FQNEAQ (reference sequence). The CDR3 reads CASSYTSGSRYEQYF. CDR3 coding DNA: TGTGCCAGCAGCTATACTAGCGGGAGTAGGTACGAGCAGTACTTC. Supplemented by reference TRBV7-9 and TRBJ2-7, the full variable domain reads DTGVSQNPRHKITKRGQNVTFRCDPISEHNRLYWYRQTLGQGPEFLTYFQNEAQLEKSRLLSDRFSAERPKGSFSTLEIQRTEQGDSAMYLCASSYTSGSRYEQYFGPGTRLTVT.

This clonotype came up a few times. This chain joins TRBV20-1 and TRBJ2-6; TRBD2 is a possible D gene (6 bases). The CDR3 is 18 residues long. The germline V gene has CDR1 DFQATT and CDR2 SNEGSKA (reference sequence). V lost 0 bases and J 0 bases, leaving 15 bases between the germline ends. In DNA, the CDR3 is TGCAGTGCTAGAGATATGAGGGAGGCCCTCTCTGGGGCCAACGTCCTGACTTTC. Residues: CSARDMREALSGANVLTF.

V usage is TRBV4-3 and J usage is TRBJ2-2, with 10 bases matching TRBD2. The germline V gene encodes CDR1 LGHNA and CDR2 YSLEER. The CDR3 spans 16 residues. Trimming cost V 1 base and J 8 bases; bases outside gene matches: 7. The DNA for the CDR3 is TGCGCCAGCAGCCAAGCCAGCGGGAGGGCCTATGGGGAGCTGTTTTTT. It encodes CASSQASGRAYGELFF.

This clonotype occurred a few times. V gene TRBV12-3 or TRBV12-4 combines with J gene TRBJ2-1; 10 nucleotides match TRBD2. Germline trimming cut 6 bases from V and 4 bases from J; bases unmatched to any gene: 18. The CDR3 consists of 19 residues. CDR3 DNA sequence: TGTGCCAGCAGAAACCCCACGTCTAGCGGGAGCCCCGGGTACAATGAGCAGTTCTTC. Amino acids: CASRNPTSSGSPGYNEQFF.

In this sample, this clonotype turned up many times. The chain joins TRBV12-3 or TRBV12-4 to TRBJ1-4; D not resolved. The CDR3 is 11 residues long. V dropped 7 bases and J dropped 10 bases, with 10 bases sitting between them. CDR3 residues: CASTIDGKLFF. The CDR3 nucleotides are TGTGCCAGCACCATAGACGGAAAACTGTTTTTT.

Only a few counts were recorded for this clonotype. J is TRBJ1-1 and V is TRBV28, with no clear D. Trimming left V 5 bases short and J 5 bases short, with 9 bases between. Germline loops: CDR1 MDHEN, CDR2 SYDVKM. This CDR3 is 12 amino acids long. Here the CDR3 reads CASSPPWTEAFF. CDR3 coding DNA: TGTGCCAGCAGTCCCCCGTGGACTGAAGCTTTCTTT.

Only a few counts were recorded for this clonotype. This chain connects TRBV20-1 to TRBJ2-5; 7 bases match TRBD1. Germline V CDR1 and CDR2: DFQATT, SNEGSKA (reference sequence). This CDR3 comprises 17 residues. V lost 5 bases and J lost 5; bases outside the gene matches: 20. The CDR3 DNA reads TGCAGTGCTCGACCCCTGCCACGACAGGGTTCGAGGGAGACCCAGTACTTC. Translating it yields CSARPLPRQGSRETQYF.